The 18 T cell receptor beta chains below were found in one sample sequenced in a study of beta chain features in type 1 diabetes. Sequencing targeted expressed TCRB transcripts, as all isolated RNA had been reverse transcribed. Sequencing was performed with immunoSEQ multiplex PCR; in TCRdb, only in-frame clones are kept and a portion is missing. The repertoire holds around 400,000 clones, with roughly 12% as singletons. The sequenced sample was naive CD4+ T cells from blood. These receptors came from a man between 18 and 35 years old in good health.

This chain joins TRBV4-2 and TRBJ2-3; 11 bases map to TRBD2. J gave up 4 bases and V 5 bases, and 8 bases lay outside the gene matches. CDR1 LGHNA and CDR2 YNFKEQ come from the germline V gene. The CDR3 is 16 amino acids. For the CDR3, the DNA is TGTGCCAGCAGCTCGATTAGCGGGGGGGGCGCAGATACGCAGTATTTT. Protein: CASSSISGGGADTQYF.

The J gene is TRBJ1-3, the V gene TRBV5-4, with D perhaps matching TRBD1 (5 bases). V was trimmed by 0 bases and J by 1 base, leaving 11 bases between them. CDR3 size: 16 residues. Germline CDR1 reads SGHNT; CDR2 reads YYREEE (reference sequence). CDR3 amino acids: CASSLGRVGSGNTIYF. CDR3 bases: TGTGCCAGCAGCTTGGGCAGGGTCGGATCTGGAAACACCATATATTTT.

This clone was seen a handful of times. The chain links TRBV28 to TRBJ2-7; tentative D call: TRBD2 (6 bases). CDR3 length: 15 amino acids. Germline-derived CDR1 and CDR2 are MDHEN and SYDVKM. The V and J ends lost 7 bases and 1 base respectively, with 17 bases between them. The CDR3 DNA follows: TGTGCCAGCACCCCCAGCGGGTCGCCGTCCTACGAGCAGTACTTC. Translating gives CASTPSGSPSYEQYF.

This clone has more than one count but fewer than ten. The chain is built from TRBV28 and TRBJ2-7; 8 bases fit TRBD1. Trimming cost V 7 bases and J 0 bases; bases outside gene matches: 14. Germline values: CDR1 MDHEN, CDR2 SYDVKM. CDR3 length: 17 residues. In DNA form, the CDR3 reads TGTGCCAGCACCCCGTTCGGGCGACAGGGGAGCTCCTACGAGCAGTACTTC. It translates to CASTPFGRQGSSYEQYF.

The sample holds a few counts of this clone. The chain couples TRBV19 to TRBJ2-1, with D tentatively TRBD2 (6 bases). V lost 7 bases to trimming and J lost 4 bases, with 11 bases between them. The CDR3 has 13 amino acids. Germline CDR1 LNHDA, CDR2 SQIVND (reference sequence). The CDR3: CASTTTSYNEQFF. The CDR3 DNA is TGTGCCAGTACAACGACTAGTTACAATGAGCAGTTCTTC.

This clone appeared a few times. The rearrangement joins TRBV5-1 to TRBJ2-3; TRBD2 agrees at 15 bases. From germline, CDR1 is SGHRS and CDR2 YFSETQ. There are 19 residues in the CDR3. V lost 4 bases, J lost 0 bases, and 9 bases stayed unmatched. The CDR3, as DNA: TGCGCCAGCAGCCCAGGGACTAGCGGGGGGCGATCTAGCACAGATACGCAGTATTTT. Translation gives CASSPGTSGGRSSTDTQYF.

The chain uses TRBV5-1 and TRBJ2-3, with TRBD2 as a possible D gene (5 bases). The germline V and J ends were trimmed by 5 bases and 3 bases, with 7 bases remaining between them. This CDR3 has 12 residues. Germline V lookup: CDR1 SGHRS, CDR2 YFSETQ. The CDR3 loop is CASRRVTDTQYF. CDR3 DNA sequence: TGCGCCAGCAGGAGGGTGACAGATACGCAGTATTTT.

The chain has TRBV30 and TRBJ1-2; D possibly corresponds to TRBD1 (6 bases). With 3 bases removed from V and 7 bases from J, the gap between germline ends came to 21 bases. Germline loops: CDR1 GTSNPN, CDR2 SVGIG (reference sequence). The CDR3 contains 15 residues. This chain's CDR3 is CAWRESGGRERGYTF. CDR3 sequence (DNA): TGTGCCTGGAGGGAATCGGGGGGCAGGGAACGTGGCTACACCTTC.

This clone occurred a few times. The CDR3 nucleotides read TGTGCCAGCAGCTCAACCCCCGGGACAGGGGGCTACAATGAGCAGTTCTTC. Protein product: CASSSTPGTGGYNEQFF. The chain recombines TRBV11-3 with TRBJ2-1; TRBD1 aligns across 11 bases. The CDR3 is made up of 17 amino acids. V shed 4 bases, J shed 3 bases, and the junction held 8 bases outside the gene matches. Germline CDR1 SGHNT, CDR2 YENEEA.

The chain is built from TRBV2 and TRBJ1-4, with TRBD1 identical over 9 bases. The CDR3 covers 16 residues. J was trimmed by 8 bases and V by 4 bases; bases with no gene match: 11. Germline CDR1 and CDR2: SNHLY and FYNNEI. The CDR3 loop is CASSGTLDRGEEKLFF. The CDR3 DNA reads as TGTGCCAGCAGTGGGACCCTGGACAGGGGAGAGGAAAAACTGTTTTTT.

This clone was seen a few times. The V gene is TRBV9, the J gene TRBJ1-1; 10 bases are shared with TRBD1. The CDR3 loop spans 15 amino acids. V gave up 0 bases and J gave up 7 bases; unmatched junction bases: 6. CDR1 and CDR2 (germline): SGDLS, YYNGEE. This CDR3 reads CASSVAGTGVVEAFF. The CDR3 DNA sequence: TGTGCCAGCAGCGTAGCTGGGACAGGGGTGGTTGAAGCTTTCTTT.

V is TRBV25-1 and J is TRBJ2-1; 9 bases are a match to TRBD2. CDR3 length: 14 residues. The V gene's germline CDR1 is MGHDK and CDR2 SYGVNS. The junction had 9 bases not matched to a gene; V was cut back by 5 bases and J by 10 bases. CDR3 in amino acids: CASSSGRSLPEQFF. The DNA for the CDR3 is TGTGCCAGCAGTAGCGGGAGGTCGCTCCCAGAGCAGTTCTTC.

The rearrangement uses TRBV5-4 and TRBJ2-1; a possible D gene is TRBD1 (5 bases). Deletions cut 7 bases from V and 6 bases from J, with 17 bases between. The CDR3 is made up of 14 amino acids. CDR1 is SGHNT and CDR2 is YYREEE in the germline V gene (reference sequence). The CDR3 region is CASLSPGISNEQFF. CDR3 DNA: TGTGCCAGCCTTAGCCCAGGGATCAGCAATGAGCAGTTCTTC.

This clone was seen a handful of times. The V and J genes are TRBV25-1 and TRBJ2-5; weak D call: TRBD1 (5 bases). Looked up from germline, CDR1 is MGHDK and CDR2 is SYGVNS. V lost 4 bases, J lost 3 bases, and 9 bases lay in between. This CDR3 comprises 13 residues. In DNA form, the CDR3 reads TGTGCCAGCAGTGGGACATTGGAAGAGACCCAGTACTTC. This codes for CASSGTLEETQYF.

The gene calls are TRBV2 and TRBJ1-5; D unresolved. This CDR3 has 14 residues. Per the germline V gene, CDR1 is SNHLY and CDR2 is FYNNEI. The germline V and J ends were trimmed by 4 bases and 3 bases, with 10 bases remaining between them. The DNA for the CDR3 is TGTGCCAGCAGTGGGCTCGTTAACAATCAGCCCCAGCATTTT. It translates to CASSGLVNNQPQHF.

The chain joins TRBV30 to TRBJ1-1; D possibly corresponds to TRBD1 (6 bases). CDR1 and CDR2 from the germline V gene are GTSNPN and SVGIG (reference sequence). This CDR3 region has 14 residues. V was shortened by 2 bases and J by 0 bases, with 10 bases between the two germline ends. CDR3 coding DNA: TGTGCCTGGAGTCATAGGACAGTGAACACTGAAGCTTTCTTT. Its translation is CAWSHRTVNTEAFF.

A few counts support this clone. V is TRBV6-4 and J is TRBJ2-3; D unresolved. In germline, CDR1 is MRHNA, CDR2 SNTAGT. The ends were cut back, 4 bases at V and 0 bases at J, with 8 bases in the middle. CDR3 length: 14 residues. The CDR3 is CASSGDTSTDTQYF. DNA of the CDR3: TGTGCCAGCAGTGGCGACACCAGCACAGATACGCAGTATTTT.

Only a few counts were recorded for this clone. The J gene is TRBJ2-2, the V gene TRBV5-1, with 12 bases identical to TRBD2. V shed 2 bases, J shed 6 bases, and the junction held 8 bases outside the gene matches. The CDR3 is 17 residues long. CDR1 SGHRS and CDR2 YFSETQ come from the germline V gene. Here the CDR3 DNA reads TGCGCCAGCAGCTTACCGGGACTAGCGGGTATGGCCGGGGAGCTGTTTTTT. Its translation: CASSLPGLAGMAGELFF.